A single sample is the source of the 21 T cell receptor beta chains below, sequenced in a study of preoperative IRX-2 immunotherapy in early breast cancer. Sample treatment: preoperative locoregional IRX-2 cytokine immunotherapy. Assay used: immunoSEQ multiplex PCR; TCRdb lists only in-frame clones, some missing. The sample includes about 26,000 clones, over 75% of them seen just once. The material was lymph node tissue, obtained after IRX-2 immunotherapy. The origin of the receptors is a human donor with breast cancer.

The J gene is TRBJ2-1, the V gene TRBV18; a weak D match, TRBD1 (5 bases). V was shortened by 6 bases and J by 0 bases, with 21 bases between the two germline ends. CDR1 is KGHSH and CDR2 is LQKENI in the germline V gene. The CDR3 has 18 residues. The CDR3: CASSPFMSDRSSYNEQFF. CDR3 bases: TGTGCCAGCTCTCCCTTTATGAGTGACAGAAGCTCCTACAATGAGCAGTTCTTC.

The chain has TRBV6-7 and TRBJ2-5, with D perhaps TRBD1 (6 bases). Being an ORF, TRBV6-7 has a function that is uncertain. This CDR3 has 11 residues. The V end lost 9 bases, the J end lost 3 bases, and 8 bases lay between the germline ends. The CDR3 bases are TGTGCCAGTAGACAGGAAGAGACCCAGTACTTC. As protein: CASRQEETQYF.

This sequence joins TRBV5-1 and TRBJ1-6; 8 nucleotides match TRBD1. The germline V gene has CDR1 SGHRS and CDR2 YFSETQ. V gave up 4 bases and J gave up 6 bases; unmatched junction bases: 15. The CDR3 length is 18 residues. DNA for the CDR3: TGCGCCAGCAGCCCCTACGACCGACAGGGGAACTTTAATTCACCCCTCCACTTT. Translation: CASSPYDRQGNFNSPLHF.

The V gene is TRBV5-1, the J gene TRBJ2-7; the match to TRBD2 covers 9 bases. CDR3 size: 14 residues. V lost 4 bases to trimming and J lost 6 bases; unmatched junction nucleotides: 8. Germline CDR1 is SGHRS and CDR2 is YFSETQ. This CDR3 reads CASSIGTSSTEQYV. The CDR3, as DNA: TGCGCCAGCAGCATCGGGACTAGCTCGACCGAGCAGTACGTC.

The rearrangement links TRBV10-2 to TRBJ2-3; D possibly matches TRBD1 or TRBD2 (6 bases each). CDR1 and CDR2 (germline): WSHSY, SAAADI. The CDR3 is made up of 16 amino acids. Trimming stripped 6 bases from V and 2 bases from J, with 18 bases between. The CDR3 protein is CASSPTRGTNTDTQYF. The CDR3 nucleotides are TGCGCCAGCAGCCCAACCCGGGGGACAAACACAGATACGCAGTATTTT.

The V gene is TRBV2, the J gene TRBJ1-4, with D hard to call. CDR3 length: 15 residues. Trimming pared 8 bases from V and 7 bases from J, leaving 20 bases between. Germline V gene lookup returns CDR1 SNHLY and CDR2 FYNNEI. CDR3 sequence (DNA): TGTGCCAGCGACGAATCAGCCTCGGGGAGTGAAAAACTGTTTTTT. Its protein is CASDESASGSEKLFF.

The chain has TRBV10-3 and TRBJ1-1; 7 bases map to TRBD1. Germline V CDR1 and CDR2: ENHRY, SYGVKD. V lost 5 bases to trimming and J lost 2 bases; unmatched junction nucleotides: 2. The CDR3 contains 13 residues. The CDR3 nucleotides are TGTGCCATCAGTCGGGACAGCAACACTGAAGCTTTCTTT. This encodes CAISRDSNTEAFF.

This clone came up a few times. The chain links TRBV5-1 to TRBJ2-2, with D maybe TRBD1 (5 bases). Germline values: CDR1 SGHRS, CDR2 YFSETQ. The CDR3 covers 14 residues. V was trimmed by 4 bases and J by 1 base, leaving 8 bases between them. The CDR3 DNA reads TGCGCCAGCAGCCCCCAGGGGAACACCGGGGAGCTGTTTTTT. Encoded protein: CASSPQGNTGELFF.

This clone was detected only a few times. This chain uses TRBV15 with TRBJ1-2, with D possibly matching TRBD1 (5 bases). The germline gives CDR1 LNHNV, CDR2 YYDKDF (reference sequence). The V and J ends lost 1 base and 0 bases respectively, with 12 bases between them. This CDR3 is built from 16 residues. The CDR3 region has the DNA TGTGCCACCAGCAGAGGGGACGGAACTGCTAACTATGGCTACACCTTC. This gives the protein CATSRGDGTANYGYTF.

CDR3 sequence: CASSLGARPTGELFF. The CDR3 DNA is TGTGCCAGCAGCTTGGGTGCCCGGCCCACCGGGGAGCTGTTTTTT. The chain combines TRBV7-7 with TRBJ2-2, with D unresolved. Germline V lookup: CDR1 SSHAT, CDR2 FNYEAQ (reference sequence). The CDR3 runs 15 residues. V was cut by 3 bases and J by 4 bases, with 12 bases left in between. Together with reference TRBV7-7 and TRBJ2-2, the CDR3 gives the full variable domain: GAGVSQSPRYKVTKRGQDVTLRCDPISSHATLYWYQQALGQGPEFLTYFNYEAQPDKSGLPSDRFSAERPEGSISTLTIQRTEQRDSAMYRCASSLGARPTGELFFGEGSRLTVL.

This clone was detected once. The CDR3 protein is CASSLVATATNYGYTF. CDR3 bases: TGTGCCAGCAGCTTGGTGGCGACAGCGACTAACTATGGCTACACCTTC. J is TRBJ1-2 and V is TRBV7-5; the tabulated D call, TRBD1, remains unverified against the DNA. TRBV7-5 is given as a pseudogene. The CDR3 consists of 16 residues.

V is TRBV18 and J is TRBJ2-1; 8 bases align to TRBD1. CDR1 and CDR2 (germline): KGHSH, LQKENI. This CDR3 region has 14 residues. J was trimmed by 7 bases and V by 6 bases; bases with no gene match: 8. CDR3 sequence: CASSPDRGWNEQFF. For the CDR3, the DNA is TGTGCCAGCTCGCCCGACAGGGGTTGGAATGAGCAGTTCTTC.

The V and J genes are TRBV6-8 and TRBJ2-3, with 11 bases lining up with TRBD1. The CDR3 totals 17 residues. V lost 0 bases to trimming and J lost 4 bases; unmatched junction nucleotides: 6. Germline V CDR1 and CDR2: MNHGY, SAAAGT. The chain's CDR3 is CASSYSQGTGGPDTQYF. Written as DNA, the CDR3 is TGTGCCAGCAGTTACTCGCAGGGGACAGGGGGTCCAGATACGCAGTATTTT.

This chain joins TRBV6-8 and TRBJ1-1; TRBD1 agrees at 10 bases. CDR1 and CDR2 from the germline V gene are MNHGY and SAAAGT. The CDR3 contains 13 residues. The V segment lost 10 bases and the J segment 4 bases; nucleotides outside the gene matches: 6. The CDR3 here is CATPGQGGTEAFF. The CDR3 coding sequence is TGTGCCACCCCAGGACAGGGGGGCACTGAAGCTTTCTTT.

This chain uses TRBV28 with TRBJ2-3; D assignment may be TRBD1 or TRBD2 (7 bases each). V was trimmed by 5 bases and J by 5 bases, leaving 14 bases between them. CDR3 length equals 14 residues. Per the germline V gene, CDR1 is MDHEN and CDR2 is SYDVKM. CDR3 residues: CASSLQGGQDTQYF. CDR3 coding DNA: TGTGCCAGCAGTCTCCAGGGGGGGCAAGATACGCAGTATTTT.

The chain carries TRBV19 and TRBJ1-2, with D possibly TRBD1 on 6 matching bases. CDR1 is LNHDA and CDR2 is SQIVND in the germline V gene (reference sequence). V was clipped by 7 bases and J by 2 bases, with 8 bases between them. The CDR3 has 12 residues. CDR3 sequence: CASTGDNYGYTF. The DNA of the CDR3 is TGTGCCAGTACAGGGGACAACTATGGCTACACCTTC.

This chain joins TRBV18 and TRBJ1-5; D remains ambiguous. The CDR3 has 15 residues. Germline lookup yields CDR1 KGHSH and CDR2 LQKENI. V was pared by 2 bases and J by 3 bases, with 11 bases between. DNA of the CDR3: TGTGCCAGCTCACCAGGGAATTATGTCAATCAGCCCCAGCATTTT. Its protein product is CASSPGNYVNQPQHF.

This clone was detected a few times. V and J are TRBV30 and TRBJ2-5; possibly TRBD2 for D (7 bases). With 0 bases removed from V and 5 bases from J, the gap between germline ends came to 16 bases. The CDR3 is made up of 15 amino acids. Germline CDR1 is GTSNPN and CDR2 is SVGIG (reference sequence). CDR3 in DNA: TGTGCCTGGAGTGTTCGGGTCAGGGGAGGGGAGACCCAGTACTTC. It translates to CAWSVRVRGGETQYF.

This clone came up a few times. CDR3 nucleotides: TGTGCCAGCAGGCCGGGACAGGTCTATGGCTACACCTTC. It is translated as CASRPGQVYGYTF. The J gene is TRBJ1-2, the V gene TRBV28; 8 bases line up with TRBD1. This CDR3 comprises 13 residues. CDR1 is MDHEN, CDR2 SYDVKM, per germline. V shed 6 bases and J 4 bases; nucleotides not matched to a gene: 4.

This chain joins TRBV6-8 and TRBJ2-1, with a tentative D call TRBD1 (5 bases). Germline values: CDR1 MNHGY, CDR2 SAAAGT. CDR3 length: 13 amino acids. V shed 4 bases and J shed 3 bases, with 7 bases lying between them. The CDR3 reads CASSWGLYNEQFF. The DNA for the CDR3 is TGTGCCAGCAGTTGGGGCCTCTACAATGAGCAGTTCTTC.

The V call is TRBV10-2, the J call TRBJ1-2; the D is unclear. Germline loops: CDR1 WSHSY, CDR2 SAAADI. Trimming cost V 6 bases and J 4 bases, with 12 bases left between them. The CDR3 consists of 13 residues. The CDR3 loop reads CASSSGASYGYTF. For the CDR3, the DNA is TGCGCCAGCAGCTCAGGAGCTTCCTATGGCTACACCTTC.